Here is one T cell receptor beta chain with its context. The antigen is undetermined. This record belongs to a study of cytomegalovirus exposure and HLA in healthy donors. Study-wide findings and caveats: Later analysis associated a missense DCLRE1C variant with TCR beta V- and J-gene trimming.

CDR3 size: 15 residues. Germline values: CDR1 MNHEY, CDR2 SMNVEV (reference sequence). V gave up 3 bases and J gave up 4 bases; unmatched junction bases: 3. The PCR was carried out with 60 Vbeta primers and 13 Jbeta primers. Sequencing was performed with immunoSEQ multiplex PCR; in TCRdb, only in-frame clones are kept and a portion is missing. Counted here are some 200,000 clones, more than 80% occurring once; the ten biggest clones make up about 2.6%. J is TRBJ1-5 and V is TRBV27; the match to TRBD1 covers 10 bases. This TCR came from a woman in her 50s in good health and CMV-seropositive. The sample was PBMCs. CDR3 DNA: TGTGCCAGCAGTTTGGGACAGGGGCTTAATCAGCCCCAGCATTTT. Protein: CASSLGQGLNQPQHF.